The subject of this entry is one T cell receptor (beta chain). Its matching antigen is unknown. TCRdb keeps only in-frame clones here, not all; method: immunoSEQ multiplex PCR. The sample records more than 2 million clones, over 85% being singletons. The source of the sample is a study of shared clonotypes between healthy human individuals. Study-level points and caveats: Represented diversity (both genetic and exposure-history) was limited by the small number of donors. The study generally estimated greater richness for naive than memory subsets.

Naive CD8 cells, CD45RO-negative and positively selected for CCR7, excluded terminally differentiated effector memory CD45RA+ cells. Donors included only healthy HIV-negative adults lacking recent acute infections or vaccinations. Germline V lookup: CDR1 LNHDA, CDR2 SQIVND (reference sequence). The CDR3 is made up of 17 amino acids. Trimming shortened V by 0 bases and J by 2 bases, and 16 bases separated the two germline ends. The source is a man aged 18-30 years in good health. Sequencing used naive CD8+ T cells sorted from blood. This chain links TRBV19 with TRBJ1-2; D unclear. The CDR3 region has the DNA TGTGCCAGTAGTATAGATCGCTTGGGCGAAGCAAACTATGGCTACACCTTC. Protein sequence: CASSIDRLGEANYGYTF. Full variable domain (rest looked up from reference TRBV19 and TRBJ1-2): DGGITQSPKYLFRKEGQNVTLSCEQNLNHDAMYWYRQDPGQGLRLIYYSQIVNDFQKGDIAEGYSVSREKKESFPLTVTSAQKNPTAFYLCASSIDRLGEANYGYTFGSGTRLTVV.